The 32 T cell receptor beta chains in this list originate from one sample, sequenced in a study of blood T cells in healthy people across ages. The second PCR ran roughly 7 to 12 cycles with a sample-barcoded 5' primer and J-beta primers. TCRdb processed the 5' RACE reads anew with MiXCR; each CDR3 protein has one entry. The sample shows around 1.5 million distinct CDR3 sequences, around 59% of them seen only once. Specimen: blood. The receptors were sampled from a man aged 18 to 35 in good health.

The chain couples TRBV5-1 to TRBJ1-6; D gene unclear. The CDR3 is made up of 13 amino acids. V lost 5 bases to trimming and J lost 5 bases, with 8 bases between them. CDR1 is SGHRS, CDR2 YFSETQ, per germline. CDR3: CASREENNSPLHF. The CDR3, as DNA: TGCGCCAGCAGAGAAGAGAATAATTCACCCCTCCACTTT.

The chain joins TRBV28 to TRBJ2-6; D is unresolved. The CDR3 covers 13 residues. Germline CDR1 and CDR2: MDHEN and SYDVKM. Trimming removed 10 bases from V and 4 bases from J, with 11 bases in between. The CDR3 loop is CATSPPGANVLTF. CDR3 nucleotide sequence: TGTGCCACCTCGCCTCCGGGGGCCAACGTCCTGACTTTC. The full variable domain, in which reference TRBV28 and TRBJ2-6 provide the parts outside the CDR3, is DVKVTQSSRYLVKRTGEKVFLECVQDMDHENMFWYRQDPGLGLRLIYFSYDVKMKEKGDIPEGYSVSREKKERFSLILESASTNQTSMYLCATSPPGANVLTFGAGSRLTVL.

The chain uses TRBV5-1 and TRBJ2-3, with 9 bases identical to TRBD2. This CDR3 has 14 amino acids. Germline V lookup: CDR1 SGHRS, CDR2 YFSETQ. The J segment lost 4 bases and the V segment lost 5 bases, leaving 5 bases of the junction unmatched. CDR3 sequence reads: CASRSSGRPDTQYF. The CDR3, as DNA: TGCGCCAGCAGGAGTAGCGGGAGACCAGATACGCAGTATTTT.

The chain uses TRBV6-1 and TRBJ2-4; D remains ambiguous. The J call could be wrong; TRBJ2-7 is a better fit for the DNA end. Looked up from germline, CDR1 is MNHNS and CDR2 is SASEGT. The CDR3 consists of 12 residues. CDR3 nucleotide sequence: TGTGCCAGCAGTTTACGGTTTTACGAGCAGTACTTC. As protein: CASSLRFYEQYF.

This clonotype showed up just once. DNA for the CDR3: TGTGCCACTTCCCATTTGCTAGAACCCACCGGGGAGCTGTTTTTT. Its protein product is CATSHLLEPTGELFF. V usage is TRBV10-3 and J usage is TRBJ2-2; no definite D call. This CDR3 spans 15 amino acids. Per the germline V gene, CDR1 is ENHRY and CDR2 is SYGVKD. Trimming cost V 10 bases and J 4 bases, with 19 bases left between them.

The chain's CDR3 is CAWSPGTGGSEQYF. The CDR3 coding sequence is TGTGCCTGGAGTCCCGGAACAGGGGGCTCCGAGCAGTACTTC. The chain is built from TRBV30 and TRBJ2-4; 9 nucleotides line up with TRBD1. The better agreement between TRBJ2-7 and the DNA end casts doubt on the J call. Germline loops: CDR1 GTSNPN, CDR2 SVGIG (reference sequence). The CDR3 extends over 14 amino acids.

This clonotype occurred many times. This sequence joins TRBV6-5 and TRBJ1-2, with D possibly TRBD1 on 6 matching bases. V was shortened by 5 bases and J by 8 bases, with 9 bases between the two germline ends. Germline assignment: CDR1 MNHEY and CDR2 SVGAGI. The CDR3 is 11 residues long. The CDR3, as DNA: TGTGCCAGCAGTCCAGGGGTCGGCTACACCTTC. Protein sequence: CASSPGVGYTF.

This sequence joins TRBV5-1 and TRBJ2-5; perhaps D is TRBD1 or TRBD2 (5 bases each). The CDR3 length is 14 residues. V was pared by 0 bases and J by 5 bases, with 11 bases between. Per germline, CDR1 SGHRS and CDR2 YFSETQ. CDR3 amino acids: CASSLVGETETQYF. CDR3 bases: TGCGCCAGCAGCTTGGTAGGGGAGACGGAGACCCAGTACTTC.

This chain links TRBV28 with TRBJ1-4, with D hard to call. Germline CDR1 and CDR2: MDHEN and SYDVKM. This CDR3 spans 17 amino acids. Trimming cost V 4 bases and J 0 bases, with 15 bases left between them. CDR3 in DNA: TGTGCCAGCAGTTCTTTACCCTTACGGTCAACTAATGAAAAACTGTTTTTT. Protein sequence: CASSSLPLRSTNEKLFF. Full variable domain (remainder filled in from reference TRBV28 and TRBJ1-4): DVKVTQSSRYLVKRTGEKVFLECVQDMDHENMFWYRQDPGLGLRLIYFSYDVKMKEKGDIPEGYSVSREKKERFSLILESASTNQTSMYLCASSSLPLRSTNEKLFFGSGTQLSVL.

The chain links TRBV27 to TRBJ2-2; TRBD2 agrees at 10 bases. The germline V gene has CDR1 MNHEY and CDR2 SMNVEV (reference sequence). Trimming cost V 4 bases and J 4 bases; bases outside gene matches: 6. The CDR3 loop spans 16 amino acids. The CDR3 DNA reads TGTGCCAGCAGTTATGGAGCGGGAGGGAGCACCGGGGAGCTGTTTTTT. Its translation is CASSYGAGGSTGELFF.

The chain employs TRBV4-2 and TRBJ2-7; 9 nucleotides agree with TRBD1. V was pared by 0 bases and J by 4 bases, with 10 bases of the junction left unmatched. Germline-derived CDR1 and CDR2 are LGHNA and YNFKEQ. The CDR3 consists of 17 residues. The CDR3: CASSQEGWGQGIYEQYF. The CDR3 DNA follows: TGTGCCAGCAGCCAAGAGGGTTGGGGACAGGGCATTTACGAGCAGTACTTC.

CDR3 DNA sequence: TGTGCCAGCACTCCTAGCGGGGGGGCCCAAGAGACCCAGTACTTC. It translates to CASTPSGGAQETQYF. J is TRBJ2-5 and V is TRBV7-2, with 12 bases aligning to TRBD2. The CDR3 totals 15 residues. The V segment lost 7 bases and the J segment 1 base; nucleotides outside the gene matches: 4. Germline loops: CDR1 SGHTA, CDR2 FQGNSA.

This clonotype was recorded a few times. The germline gene is not matched at one end of the junction; a read error may be the cause. V usage is TRBV20-1 and J usage is TRBJ1-2; D gene uncertain. The CDR3 is made up of 13 amino acids. Germline-derived CDR1 and CDR2 are DFQATT and SNEGSKA (reference sequence). CDR3 in amino acids: CGDRLQNNYGYTF. CDR3 sequence (DNA): TGTGGCGATCGGCTCCAGAATAACTATGGCTACACCTTC.

The chain combines TRBV5-6 with TRBJ2-6; D could derive from TRBD1 or TRBD2 (5 bases each). This CDR3 is 19 amino acids long. Trimming left V 3 bases short and J 4 bases short, with 23 bases between. Per the germline V gene, CDR1 is SGHDT and CDR2 is YYEEEE. CDR3 in DNA: TGTGCCAGCAGCTCTTTAGGGTCTTGGGGACGTAACGGGGCCAACGTCCTGACTTTC. Amino acid sequence: CASSSLGSWGRNGANVLTF.

This clonotype turned up a few times. The chain joins TRBV29-1 to TRBJ1-1, with D possibly TRBD1 on 6 matching bases. CDR3 length: 14 amino acids. Trimming stripped 1 base from V and 4 bases from J, with 13 bases between. Looked up from germline, CDR1 is SQVTM and CDR2 is ANQGSEA. The CDR3 DNA is TGCAGCGTTGAAGCCTCAGGGGTGGGCACTGAAGCTTTCTTT. Amino acids: CSVEASGVGTEAFF.

The V gene is TRBV12-3 or TRBV12-4, the J gene TRBJ2-1; D not resolved. V gave up 5 bases and J gave up 5 bases, with 13 bases separating them. The CDR3 loop spans 14 amino acids. The CDR3 spells CASSPHLLNNEQFF. CDR3 in DNA: TGTGCCAGCAGTCCGCACTTATTGAACAATGAGCAGTTCTTC.

In regard to this clonotype: A read error may account for a junction end that differs from germline. The chain has TRBV6-6 and TRBJ1-1; unclear D gene. Per the germline V gene, CDR1 is MNHNY and CDR2 is SVGAGI (reference sequence). This CDR3 comprises 11 residues. CDR3 amino acids: CAAAMNTEAFF. The CDR3 nucleotides are TGCGCCGCCGCGATGAACACTGAAGCTTTCTTT.

The rearrangement joins TRBV20-1 to TRBJ2-1; 8 bases map to TRBD1. The CDR3 contains 13 residues. Trimming cost V 6 bases and J 9 bases; bases outside gene matches: 10. The germline gives CDR1 DFQATT, CDR2 SNEGSKA (reference sequence). In DNA, the CDR3 is TGCAGTGCAACGGGACAGGTTGTCGGTGAGCAGTTCTTC. Its protein is CSATGQVVGEQFF.

The chain is built from TRBV7-9 and TRBJ1-1; 7 nucleotides line up with TRBD1. The CDR3 totals 13 residues. Germline trimming cut 3 bases from V and 5 bases from J; bases unmatched to any gene: 3. Germline values: CDR1 SEHNR, CDR2 FQNEAQ (reference sequence). CDR3 in DNA: TGTGCCAGCAGCTTCACAGGGGAAACTGAAGCTTTCTTT. This codes for CASSFTGETEAFF.

The rearrangement uses TRBV4-3 and TRBJ1-5; D perhaps matches TRBD1 (5 bases). Trimming stripped 0 bases from V and 9 bases from J, with 21 bases between. The length of the CDR3 is 17 residues. Germline loops: CDR1 LGHNA, CDR2 YSLEER. CDR3 DNA sequence: TGCGCCAGCAGCCAAGATCTCCGGGACCCCGGTTTGGGGCCCCAGCATTTT. This gives the protein CASSQDLRDPGLGPQHF.

The chain recombines TRBV7-9 with TRBJ2-1; 9 bases agree with TRBD2. V lost 1 base and J lost 2; bases outside the gene matches: 3. The CDR3 is 16 residues long. Germline CDR1 reads SEHNR; CDR2 reads FQNEAQ (reference sequence). CDR3 protein: CASSLGRGGAYNEQFF. CDR3 DNA: TGTGCCAGCAGCTTAGGGCGCGGGGGGGCCTACAATGAGCAGTTCTTC.

The chain combines TRBV7-9 with TRBJ2-4; 10 nucleotides line up with TRBD2. Losses at the gene ends were 3 bases for V and 14 bases for J; bases not matched to a gene: 22. Germline V gene sequence: CDR1 SEHNR, CDR2 FQNEAQ (reference sequence). The CDR3 runs to 18 residues. This chain's CDR3 is CASSFPGQLNSGGPLEYF. The CDR3 DNA is TGTGCCAGCAGCTTTCCGGGACAGCTCAATAGCGGGGGGCCCTTGGAGTACTTC.

The V gene is TRBV12-3 or TRBV12-4, the J gene TRBJ2-1; 8 nucleotides agree with TRBD2. The J call is uncertain, as TRBJ2-7 better fits the DNA end. This CDR3 comprises 16 residues. The CDR3 DNA follows: TGTGCCAGCAGTTTTGTCCTTAGCGGGGCTCACAATGAGCAGTACTTC. Protein product: CASSFVLSGAHNEQYF.

This clonotype was observed once. A read error may explain this, as a much larger clone is one base away. The chain links TRBV29-1 to TRBJ2-4, with 9 bases aligning to TRBD2. The J call is uncertain, as TRBJ2-7 better fits the DNA end. The CDR3 has 14 residues. In germline, CDR1 is SQVTM, CDR2 ANQGSEA. CDR3 nucleotides: TGCAGCGTCGCCGGGACTAGCAGTGCCTACGAGCAGTACTTC. This gives the protein CSVAGTSSAYEQYF.

The chain combines TRBV9 with TRBJ2-5, with TRBD2 as a possible D gene (5 bases). Trimming pared 0 bases from V and 5 bases from J, leaving 11 bases between. CDR3 length: 14 residues. Germline V gene sequence: CDR1 SGDLS, CDR2 YYNGEE. The CDR3 DNA sequence: TGTGCCAGCAGCGTAGACGCGGGTCGGGAGACCCAGTACTTC. This translates into CASSVDAGRETQYF. Supplemented by reference TRBV9 and TRBJ2-5, the full variable domain reads DSGVTQTPKHLITATGQRVTLRCSPRSGDLSVYWYQQSLDQGLQFLIQYYNGEERAKGNILERFSAQQFPDLHSELNLSSLELGDSALYFCASSVDAGRETQYFGPGTRLLVL.

This clonotype was detected a few times. The V gene is TRBV27, the J gene TRBJ1-5; perhaps TRBD1 as D (6 bases). This CDR3 is 13 amino acids long. Trimming took off 5 bases at V and 5 bases at J, with 10 bases between the two ends. Per the germline V gene, CDR1 is MNHEY and CDR2 is SMNVEV (reference sequence). CDR3 sequence: CASSVTGDQPQHF. The CDR3 DNA sequence: TGTGCCAGCAGTGTGACAGGAGATCAGCCCCAGCATTTT.

This chain connects TRBV12-5 to TRBJ2-1; the D is unclear. The DNA end is a closer match to TRBJ2-7, so the J assignment may be wrong. The length of the CDR3 is 12 residues. Germline-derived CDR1 and CDR2 are LGHNT and FRNRAP. The CDR3 DNA follows: TGTGCTAGTGGTTTGGTATACAATGAGCAGTACTTC. Translated: CASGLVYNEQYF.

The CDR3 reads CAIRWPYRDSIDYGYTF. The DNA for the CDR3 is TGTGCCATCAGATGGCCCTACCGGGACAGTATCGACTATGGCTACACCTTC. The chain carries TRBV10-3 and TRBJ1-2; 7 nucleotides line up with TRBD1. The CDR3 sequence is 17 residues long. J was trimmed by 3 bases and V by 6 bases; bases with no gene match: 16. Germline values: CDR1 ENHRY, CDR2 SYGVKD.

The CDR3 loop is CSAGKGAEKLFF. The CDR3 DNA reads as TGCAGTGCCGGCAAGGGAGCGGAAAAACTGTTTTTT. The rearrangement links TRBV20-1 to TRBJ1-4, with D uncertain. Trimming stripped 6 bases from V and 8 bases from J, with 13 bases between. Germline CDR1 is DFQATT and CDR2 is SNEGSKA (reference sequence). This CDR3 is 12 amino acids long.

This clonotype was detected a few times. The chain couples TRBV20-1 to TRBJ2-1, with D perhaps assigned TRBD1 or TRBD2 (5 bases each). Trimming removed 0 bases at V and 0 bases at J, with 12 bases between. The CDR3 covers 16 residues. The V gene's germline CDR1 is DFQATT and CDR2 SNEGSKA (reference sequence). The CDR3 here is CSARDTGRISYNEQFF. CDR3 DNA sequence: TGCAGTGCTAGAGATACGGGGCGTATCTCCTACAATGAGCAGTTCTTC.

J is TRBJ1-1 and V is TRBV6-1; TRBD1 agrees at 7 bases. The V segment lost 6 bases and the J segment 6 bases; nucleotides outside the gene matches: 7. This CDR3 is built from 13 residues. CDR1 is MNHNS, CDR2 SASEGT, per germline. The CDR3 is CASRALQGPEAFF. The CDR3 DNA sequence: TGTGCCAGCAGAGCCTTACAGGGGCCTGAAGCTTTCTTT.

V is TRBV3-1 and J is TRBJ2-7; 8 bases fit TRBD2. The CDR3 extends over 14 amino acids. CDR1 is LGHDT and CDR2 is YNNKEL in the germline V gene (reference sequence). Losses at the gene ends were 4 bases for V and 3 bases for J; bases not matched to a gene: 5. The CDR3 nucleotides are TGTGCCAGCAGCCGTAGCGGGACCTACTACGAGCAGTACTTC. The encoded protein is CASSRSGTYYEQYF.